A selection of T cell receptor beta chains follows, all from one sample in a study of CD8 T cells in Susac syndrome. A single record per CDR3 protein comes from TCRdb applying MiXCR to the immunoSEQ multiplex PCR reads. Of about 250,000 distinct CDR3 sequences listed, around 95% are singletons. The sequenced material came from CD4+ T cells from PBMCs. The source of these receptors is a human donor with multiple sclerosis. Each CDR3 is given with its conserved first and last residue. D genes are given only for firm matches. Some rows have no size entry. The others give once, few or many, or a class for an expanded clone.

TRBV29-1	-	TRBJ2-3	-	CSASQRGDTQYF	TGCAGCGCCTCACAACGAGGAGATACGCAGTATTTT
TRBV28	-	TRBJ1-2	-	CASSGSTGVYYGYTF	TGTGCCAGCAGTGGTTCGACAGGCGTCTACTATGGCTACACCTTC
TRBV6-4	-	TRBJ1-6	-	CASSAMWNSPLHF	TGTGCCAGCAGTGCTATGTGGAATTCACCCCTCCACTTT
TRBV9	-	TRBJ2-7	TRBD2	CASSVGLAGSYEQYF	TGTGCCAGCAGCGTAGGACTAGCGGGATCCTACGAGCAGTACTTC
TRBV5-1	-	TRBJ2-5	-	CASGAGSGETQYF	TGCGCCAGCGGTGCAGGGTCGGGGGAGACCCAGTACTTC
TRBV7-3	-	TRBJ1-2	-	CASSPRAGANYGYTF	TGTGCCAGCAGCCCCCGGGCGGGCGCTAACTATGGCTACACCTTC
TRBV5-1	-	TRBJ2-5	-	CASSLPVGAEGETQYF	TGCGCCAGCAGCTTGCCCGTAGGGGCCGAGGGGGAGACCCAGTACTTC
TRBV6-2/TRBV6-3	few	TRBJ2-7	-	CASGAGQSLYEQYF	TGTGCCAGCGGCGCCGGACAGTCCCTCTACGAGCAGTACTTC
TRBV20-1	-	TRBJ2-5	-	CSARDRLQIETQYF	TGCAGTGCTAGAGATAGGTTACAAATAGAGACCCAGTACTTC
TRBV4-2	-	TRBJ1-2	TRBD1	CASSQPPGTGAFYTF	TGTGCCAGCAGCCAACCACCCGGGACAGGGGCTTTCTACACCTTC
TRBV12-3/TRBV12-4	-	TRBJ1-1	-	CATEFLGTEAFF	TGTGCCACTGAATTTCTGGGCACTGAAGCTTTCTTT
TRBV20-1	-	TRBJ2-1	TRBD2	CSAISSGGRGFYNEQFF	TGCAGTGCTATCTCTAGCGGGGGGCGGGGTTTCTACAATGAGCAGTTCTTC
TRBV7-9	-	TRBJ2-5	-	CASSPRLGGQETQYF	TGTGCCAGCAGCCCTCGTTTGGGGGGTCAAGAGACCCAGTACTTC
TRBV29-1	-	TRBJ2-3	-	CSVEGLDGEGHTDTQYF	TGCAGCGTTGAAGGACTCGACGGAGAGGGACACACAGATACGCAGTATTTT
TRBV30	-	TRBJ2-4	-	CAWSPPAGAHIQYF	TGTGCCTGGAGTCCTCCGGCAGGGGCGCACATTCAGTACTTC
TRBV27	-	TRBJ1-1	-	CASSLTPGTEAFF	TGTGCCAGCAGTTTAACCCCGGGCACTGAAGCTTTCTTT
TRBV2	-	TRBJ2-3	TRBD2	CASSAGTSGGVTDTQYF	TGTGCCAGCAGCGCGGGGACTAGCGGGGGAGTCACAGATACGCAGTATTTT
TRBV12-3/TRBV12-4	-	TRBJ1-5	-	CASSLGPRRAGNQPQHF	TGTGCCAGCAGTTTGGGACCTCGCAGGGCTGGCAATCAGCCCCAGCATTTT
TRBV12-3/TRBV12-4	-	TRBJ2-7	-	CASSLGDHSYEQYF	TGTGCCAGCAGTTTAGGGGACCACTCCTACGAGCAGTACTTC
TRBV6-2/TRBV6-3	-	TRBJ2-6	-	CASRIAGQGSSGANVLTF	TGTGCCAGCAGGATAGCGGGACAGGGCTCCTCTGGGGCCAACGTCCTGACTTTC
TRBV12-3/TRBV12-4	-	TRBJ2-1	TRBD1	CASLQGQNEQFF	TGTGCCAGCTTACAGGGGCAAAATGAGCAGTTCTTC
TRBV20-1	-	TRBJ2-7	TRBD2	CSATGGLYEQYF	TGCAGTGCTACGGGGGGGCTTTACGAGCAGTACTTC
TRBV10-3	-	TRBJ1-5	-	CAISVEASNQPQHF	TGTGCCATCAGTGTTGAGGCTAGCAATCAGCCCCAGCATTTT
TRBV30	-	TRBJ2-5	-	CAWSRVDEISQTQYF	TGTGCCTGGAGTCGGGTTGATGAGATTTCGCAGACCCAGTACTTC
TRBV29-1	-	TRBJ1-6	-	CSVRTVSSYNSPLHF	TGCAGCGTTAGGACGGTGAGCTCCTATAATTCACCCCTCCACTTT
TRBV2	-	TRBJ2-2	TRBD1	CASRTGTVNTGELFF	TGTGCCAGCAGGACCGGGACAGTTAACACCGGGGAGCTGTTTTTT
TRBV27	-	TRBJ1-1	-	CASSPNGQESTEAFF	TGTGCCAGCAGTCCAAACGGACAAGAGAGCACTGAAGCTTTCTTT
TRBV4-1	-	TRBJ1-6	-	CASSQYRVNSPLHF	TGCGCCAGCAGCCAATACAGGGTTAATTCACCCCTCCACTTT
TRBV5-6	-	TRBJ2-5	-	CASSAFRREKETQYF	TGTGCCAGCAGCGCATTCCGGAGGGAGAAAGAGACCCAGTACTTC
TRBV12-5	-	TRBJ2-5	-	CASGLADMTSQYF	TGTGCTAGTGGTTTGGCCGACATGACTTCCCAGTACTTC
TRBV3-1	-	TRBJ2-4	-	CASSQATALNIQYF	TGTGCCAGCAGCCAAGCGACTGCTCTAAACATTCAGTACTTC
TRBV20-1	-	TRBJ2-1	-	CSAMSGEQFF	TGCAGTGCTATGAGCGGTGAGCAGTTCTTC
TRBV6-5	-	TRBJ1-1	-	CASSRGQGRSEAFF	TGTGCCAGCAGTCGTGGTCAGGGGAGGTCTGAAGCTTTCTTT
TRBV4-1	-	TRBJ2-3	-	CASSQERVADTQYF	TGCGCCAGCAGCCAAGAGAGGGTGGCAGATACGCAGTATTTT
TRBV28	-	TRBJ2-5	-	CASSFYSLQETQYF	TGTGCCAGCAGTTTCTACAGCCTCCAAGAGACCCAGTACTTC
TRBV20-1	-	TRBJ2-3	TRBD2	CSASRRTSGHSTDTQYF	TGCAGTGCTAGCCGAAGGACTAGCGGGCACAGCACAGATACGCAGTATTTT
TRBV30	-	TRBJ1-4	-	CAWSFPAGRNEKLFF	TGTGCCTGGAGTTTCCCGGCCGGCCGTAATGAAAAACTGTTTTTT
TRBV5-1	-	TRBJ1-6	TRBD1	CASSPTGTTNSPLHF	TGCGCCAGCAGCCCGACAGGGACCACTAATTCACCCCTCCACTTT
TRBV10-3	once	TRBJ2-1	-	CAINGDGNEQFF	TGTGCCATCAATGGGGACGGGAATGAGCAGTTCTTC
TRBV4-1	-	TRBJ1-2	-	CASSTPKHYGYTF	TGCGCCAGCAGCACCCCGAAGCACTATGGCTACACCTTC
TRBV3-1	-	TRBJ2-5	TRBD2	CASSQGNLAGGSMETQYF	TGTGCCAGCAGCCAAGGAAACCTAGCGGGGGGTTCAATGGAGACCCAGTACTTC